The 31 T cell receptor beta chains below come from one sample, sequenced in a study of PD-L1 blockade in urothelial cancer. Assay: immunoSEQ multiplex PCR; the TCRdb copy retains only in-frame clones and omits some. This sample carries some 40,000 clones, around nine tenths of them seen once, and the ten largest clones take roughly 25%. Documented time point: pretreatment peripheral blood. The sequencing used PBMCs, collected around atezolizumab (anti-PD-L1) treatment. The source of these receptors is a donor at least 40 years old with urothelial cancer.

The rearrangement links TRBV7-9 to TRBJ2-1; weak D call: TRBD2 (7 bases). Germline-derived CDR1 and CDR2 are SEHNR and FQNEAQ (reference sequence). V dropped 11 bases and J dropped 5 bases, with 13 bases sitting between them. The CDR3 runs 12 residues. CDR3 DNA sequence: TGTGCCGGCGCGGGGGCCCACAATGAGCAGTTCTTC. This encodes CAGAGAHNEQFF.

CDR3 bases: TGTGCCAGCATCCCCAGAGGGACATCGCGCTATGGCTACACCTTC. Protein product: CASIPRGTSRYGYTF. The J gene is TRBJ1-2, the V gene TRBV2, with D maybe TRBD1 (6 bases). The germline CDR1 and CDR2 sequences are SNHLY and FYNNEI. The CDR3 is 15 residues long. The V end lost 7 bases, the J end lost 4 bases, and 19 bases lay between the germline ends.

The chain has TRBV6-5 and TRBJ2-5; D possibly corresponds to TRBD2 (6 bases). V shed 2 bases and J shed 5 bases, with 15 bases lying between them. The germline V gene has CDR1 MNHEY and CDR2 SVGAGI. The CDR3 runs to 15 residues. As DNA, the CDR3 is TGTGCCAGCAGTTACGGGGCCGTGGGGGGTGAGACCCAGTACTTC. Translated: CASSYGAVGGETQYF.

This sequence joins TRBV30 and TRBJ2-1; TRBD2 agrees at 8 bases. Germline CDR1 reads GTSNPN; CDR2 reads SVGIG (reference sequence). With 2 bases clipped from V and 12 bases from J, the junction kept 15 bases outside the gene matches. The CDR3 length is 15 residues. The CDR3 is CAWSPGVLREEGQFF. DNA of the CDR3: TGTGCCTGGAGTCCCGGTGTGTTGCGGGAGGAGGGGCAGTTCTTC.

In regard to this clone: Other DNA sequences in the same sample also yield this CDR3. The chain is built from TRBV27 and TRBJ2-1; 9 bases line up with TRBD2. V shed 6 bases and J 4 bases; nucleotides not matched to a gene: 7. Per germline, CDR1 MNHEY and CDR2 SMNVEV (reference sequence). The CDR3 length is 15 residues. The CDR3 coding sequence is TGTGCCAGCAGCCTAGGGGCGGGGGGGTACAATGAGCAGTTCTTC. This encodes CASSLGAGGYNEQFF.

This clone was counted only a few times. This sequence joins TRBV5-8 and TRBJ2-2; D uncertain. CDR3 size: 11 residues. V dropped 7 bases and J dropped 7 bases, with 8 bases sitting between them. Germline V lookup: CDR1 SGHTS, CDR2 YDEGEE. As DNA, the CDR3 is TGTGCCAGCTTCCCCGGCGGGGAGCTGTTTTTT. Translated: CASFPGGELFF.

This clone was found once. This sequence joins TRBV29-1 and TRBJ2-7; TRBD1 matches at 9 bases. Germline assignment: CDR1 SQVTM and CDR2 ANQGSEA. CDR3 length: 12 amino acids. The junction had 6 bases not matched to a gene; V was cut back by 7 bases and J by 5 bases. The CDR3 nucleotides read TGCAGCGCCGACAGGGGGGGGAACGAGCAGTACTTC. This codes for CSADRGGNEQYF.

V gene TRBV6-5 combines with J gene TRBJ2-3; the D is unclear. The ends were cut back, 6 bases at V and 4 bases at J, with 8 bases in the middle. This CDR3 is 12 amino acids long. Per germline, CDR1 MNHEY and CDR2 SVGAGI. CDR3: CASSPNSDTQYF. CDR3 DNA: TGTGCCAGCAGCCCCAATTCAGATACGCAGTATTTT.

In DNA form, the CDR3 reads TGTGCTAGTGGTTTTAGCGGGGCCGGGGAGCTGTTTTTT. It specifies CASGFSGAGELFF. This chain uses TRBV12-5 with TRBJ2-2; 8 nucleotides agree with TRBD2. The V gene's germline CDR1 is LGHNT and CDR2 FRNRAP. The CDR3 covers 13 residues. With V trimmed by 3 bases and J by 6 bases, 0 bases remained unmatched.

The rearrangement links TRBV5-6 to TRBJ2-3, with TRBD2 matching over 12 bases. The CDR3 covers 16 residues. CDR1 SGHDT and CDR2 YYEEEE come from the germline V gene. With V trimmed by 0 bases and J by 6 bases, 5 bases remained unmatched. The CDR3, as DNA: TGTGCCAGCAGCTTGGCCCTAGCGGGAGGGCTGGATACGCAGTATTTT. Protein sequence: CASSLALAGGLDTQYF.

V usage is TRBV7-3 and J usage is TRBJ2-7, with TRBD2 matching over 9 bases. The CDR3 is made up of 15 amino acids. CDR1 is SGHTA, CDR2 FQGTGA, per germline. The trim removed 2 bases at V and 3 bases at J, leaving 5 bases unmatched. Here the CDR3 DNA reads TGTGCCAGCAGCTTATGGGCTAGCGGGGACTACGAGCAGTACTTC. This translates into CASSLWASGDYEQYF.

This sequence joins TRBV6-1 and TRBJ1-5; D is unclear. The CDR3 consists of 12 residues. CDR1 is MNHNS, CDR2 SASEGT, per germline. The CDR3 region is CTAGTANQPQHF. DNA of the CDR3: TGTACCGCGGGAACGGCCAATCAGCCCCAGCATTTT.

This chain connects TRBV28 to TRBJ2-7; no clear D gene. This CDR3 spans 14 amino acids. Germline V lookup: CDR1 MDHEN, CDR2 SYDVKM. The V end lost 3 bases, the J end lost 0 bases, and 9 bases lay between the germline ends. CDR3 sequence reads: CASSFSRRSYEQYF. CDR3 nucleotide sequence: TGTGCCAGCAGTTTTAGCCGCCGCTCCTACGAGCAGTACTTC.

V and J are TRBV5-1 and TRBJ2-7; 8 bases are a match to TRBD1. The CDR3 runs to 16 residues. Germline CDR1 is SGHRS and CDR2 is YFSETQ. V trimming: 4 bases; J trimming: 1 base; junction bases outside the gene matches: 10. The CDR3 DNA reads TGCGCCAGCAGCCCACGGACAGGGTTGGCATCCTACGAGCAGTACTTC. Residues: CASSPRTGLASYEQYF.

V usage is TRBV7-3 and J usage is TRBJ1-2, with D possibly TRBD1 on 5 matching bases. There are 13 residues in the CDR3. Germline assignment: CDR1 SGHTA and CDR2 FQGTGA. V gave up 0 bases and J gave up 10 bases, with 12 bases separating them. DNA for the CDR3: TGTGCCAGCAGCTTAACGATGGGGGGTACCTACACCTTC. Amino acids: CASSLTMGGTYTF.

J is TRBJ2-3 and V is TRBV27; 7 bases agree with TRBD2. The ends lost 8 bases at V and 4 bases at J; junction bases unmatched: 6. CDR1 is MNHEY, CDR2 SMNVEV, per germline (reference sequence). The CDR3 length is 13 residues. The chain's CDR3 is CASRWGGADTQYF. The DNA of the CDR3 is TGTGCCAGCCGTTGGGGAGGGGCAGATACGCAGTATTTT.

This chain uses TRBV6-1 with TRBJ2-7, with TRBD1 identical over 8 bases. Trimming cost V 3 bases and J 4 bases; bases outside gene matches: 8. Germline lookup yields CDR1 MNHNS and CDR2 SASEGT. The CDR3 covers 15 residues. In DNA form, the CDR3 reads TGTGCCAGCAGTGACCGACAGGGGCTACTATACGAGCAGTACTTC. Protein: CASSDRQGLLYEQYF.

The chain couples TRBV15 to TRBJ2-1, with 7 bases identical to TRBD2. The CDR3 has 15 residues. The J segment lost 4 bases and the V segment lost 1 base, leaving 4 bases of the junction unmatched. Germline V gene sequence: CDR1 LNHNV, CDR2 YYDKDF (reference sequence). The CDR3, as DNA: TGTGCCACCAGCAGAGGGGCTAGCGGATACAATGAGCAGTTCTTC. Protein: CATSRGASGYNEQFF.

The CDR3 reads CASSPGTGSYEQYF. As DNA, the CDR3 is TGTGCCAGCAGCCCCGGGACAGGCTCCTACGAGCAGTACTTC. The chain is built from TRBV7-9 and TRBJ2-7, with 8 bases fitting TRBD1. With 5 bases clipped from V and 0 bases from J, the junction kept 3 bases outside the gene matches. Germline lookup yields CDR1 SEHNR and CDR2 FQNEAQ (reference sequence). This CDR3 is built from 14 residues.

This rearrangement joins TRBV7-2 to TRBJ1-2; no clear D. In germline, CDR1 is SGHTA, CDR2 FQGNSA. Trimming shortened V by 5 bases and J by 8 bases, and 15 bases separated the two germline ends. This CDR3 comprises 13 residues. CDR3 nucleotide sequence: TGTGCCAGCAGCCGGCGGGCAGAAGGAGGCTACACCTTC. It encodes CASSRRAEGGYTF.

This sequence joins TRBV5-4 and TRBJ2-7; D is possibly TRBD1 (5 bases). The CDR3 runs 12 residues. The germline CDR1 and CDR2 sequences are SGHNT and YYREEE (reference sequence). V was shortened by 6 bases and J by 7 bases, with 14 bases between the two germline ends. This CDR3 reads CASNSGKGEQYF. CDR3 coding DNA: TGTGCCAGCAACTCAGGGAAAGGTGAGCAGTACTTC. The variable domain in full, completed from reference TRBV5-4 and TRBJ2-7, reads ETGVTQSPTHLIKTRGQQVTLRCSSQSGHNTVSWYQQALGQGPQFIFQYYREEENGRGNFPPRFSGLQFPNYSSELNVNALELDDSALYLCASNSGKGEQYFGPGTRLTVT.

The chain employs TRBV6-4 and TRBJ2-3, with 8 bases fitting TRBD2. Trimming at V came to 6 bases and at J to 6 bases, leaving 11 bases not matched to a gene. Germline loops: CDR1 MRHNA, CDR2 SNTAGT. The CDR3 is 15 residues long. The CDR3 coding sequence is TGTGCCAGCAGACCGCGAGCGGGAGCGGGTGATACGCAGTATTTT. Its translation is CASRPRAGAGDTQYF.

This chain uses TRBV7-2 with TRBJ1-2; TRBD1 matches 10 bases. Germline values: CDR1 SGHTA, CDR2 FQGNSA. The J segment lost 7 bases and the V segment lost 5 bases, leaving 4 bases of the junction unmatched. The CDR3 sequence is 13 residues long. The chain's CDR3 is CASSGTGEGGYTF. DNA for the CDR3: TGTGCCAGCAGCGGGACAGGGGAGGGTGGCTACACCTTC.

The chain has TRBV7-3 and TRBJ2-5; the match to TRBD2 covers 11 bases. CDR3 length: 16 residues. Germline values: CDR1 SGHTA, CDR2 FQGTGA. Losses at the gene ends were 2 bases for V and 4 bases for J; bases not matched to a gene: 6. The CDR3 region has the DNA TGTGCCAGCAGCTTATGGCACGGACTAGCGGGAGAGACCCAGTACTTC. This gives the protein CASSLWHGLAGETQYF.

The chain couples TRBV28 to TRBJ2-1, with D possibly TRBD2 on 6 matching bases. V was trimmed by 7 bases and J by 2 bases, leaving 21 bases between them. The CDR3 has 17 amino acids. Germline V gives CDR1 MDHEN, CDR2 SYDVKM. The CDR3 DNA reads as TGTGCCAGCACCCCCCCTATCGGGGGAGGCCCCTACAATGAGCAGTTCTTC. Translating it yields CASTPPIGGGPYNEQFF. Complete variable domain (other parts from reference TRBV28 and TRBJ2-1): DVKVTQSSRYLVKRTGEKVFLECVQDMDHENMFWYRQDPGLGLRLIYFSYDVKMKEKGDIPEGYSVSREKKERFSLILESASTNQTSMYLCASTPPIGGGPYNEQFFGPGTRLTVL.

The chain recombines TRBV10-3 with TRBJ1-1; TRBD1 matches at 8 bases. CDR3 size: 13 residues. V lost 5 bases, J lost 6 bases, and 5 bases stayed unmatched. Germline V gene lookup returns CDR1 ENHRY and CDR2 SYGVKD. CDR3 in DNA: TGTGCCATCAGTCCGGGACAGGCCTCTGAAGCTTTCTTT. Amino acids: CAISPGQASEAFF.

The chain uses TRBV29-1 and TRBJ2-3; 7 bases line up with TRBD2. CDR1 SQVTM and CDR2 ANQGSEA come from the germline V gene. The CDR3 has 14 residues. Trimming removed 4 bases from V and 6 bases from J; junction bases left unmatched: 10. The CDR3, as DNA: TGCAGCGTTGGGGGCGGGAGCGGCGGGGATACGCAGTATTTT. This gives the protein CSVGGGSGGDTQYF.

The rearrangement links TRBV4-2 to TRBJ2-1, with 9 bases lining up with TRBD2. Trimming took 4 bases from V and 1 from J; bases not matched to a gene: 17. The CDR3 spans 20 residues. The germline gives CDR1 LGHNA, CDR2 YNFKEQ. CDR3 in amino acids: CASSPAAASGTLASYNEQFF. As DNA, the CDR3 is TGTGCCAGCAGCCCCGCAGCGGCTAGCGGGACGCTCGCTTCCTACAATGAGCAGTTCTTC.

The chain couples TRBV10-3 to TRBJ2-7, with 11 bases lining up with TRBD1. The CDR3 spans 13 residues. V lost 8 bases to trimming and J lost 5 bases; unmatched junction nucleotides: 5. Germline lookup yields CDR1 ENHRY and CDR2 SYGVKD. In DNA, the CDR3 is TGTGCCATCCGGGGACAGGGGGGCGACGAGCAGTACTTC. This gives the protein CAIRGQGGDEQYF.

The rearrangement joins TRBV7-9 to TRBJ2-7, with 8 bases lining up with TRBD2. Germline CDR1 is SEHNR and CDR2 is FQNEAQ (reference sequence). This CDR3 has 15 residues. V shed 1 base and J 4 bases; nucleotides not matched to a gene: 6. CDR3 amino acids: CASSLEASGLYEQYF. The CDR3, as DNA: TGTGCCAGCAGCTTAGAGGCTAGCGGGTTATACGAGCAGTACTTC.

Here the CDR3 DNA reads TGTGCCAGCAGCCCGGACCGGAGAGGGGCTTTCTTT. As protein: CASSPDRRGAFF. The chain carries TRBV6-5 and TRBJ1-1; D remains ambiguous. Germline CDR1 reads MNHEY; CDR2 reads SVGAGI. The germline V and J ends were trimmed by 6 bases and 11 bases, with 16 bases remaining between them. The CDR3 extends over 12 amino acids.